This is a list of T cell receptor beta chains from one sample in a study of vaccination effects on CD4 cells after COVID-19. The protocol was immunoSEQ multiplex PCR, while the TCRdb copy is restricted to in-frame clones and leaves out a portion. The sample carries 65,000 to 80,000 clones, over 60% recorded once. These receptors' targets are unknown. The starting material was CD4+ T cells from PBMCs cultured without peptide, obtained before COVID-19 vaccination. The receptors stem from a human donor who received a COVID-19 vaccine. Each CDR3 is given with its conserved first and last residue. The D gene is left open where the match is weak. Rows give clone size only sometimes, using once, few, many, or a class for an expanded clone.

j_call clone_size d_call v_call cdr3_aa cdr3_nt
TRBJ2-3 - - TRBV6-5 CASSYGDTQYF TGTGCCAGCAGTTACGGAGATACGCAGTATTTT
TRBJ1-3 medium-sized - TRBV19 CASSMLLGPSGNTIYF TGTGCCAGTAGTATGCTTCTGGGACCCTCTGGAAACACCATATATTTT
TRBJ2-5 - - TRBV11-2 CASSTGPGQETQYF TGTGCCAGCAGCACGGGCCCCGGGCAAGAGACCCAGTACTTC
TRBJ2-2 - - TRBV7-2 CASSLWGLVDTGELFF TGTGCCAGCAGCTTATGGGGGCTAGTTGACACCGGGGAGCTGTTTTTT
TRBJ1-1 - - TRBV3-1/TRBV3-2 CASSQTSGRMNTEAFF TGTGCCAGCAGCCAGACTTCGGGACGGATGAACACTGAAGCTTTCTTT
TRBJ1-4 - - TRBV6-5 CASRGGMSNEKLFF TGTGCCAGCAGGGGGGGTATGTCTAATGAAAAACTGTTTTTT
TRBJ1-5 - - TRBV2 CASSEVDRASQHF TGTGCCAGCAGTGAAGTGGACCGCGCGAGCCAGCATTTT
TRBJ2-1 - TRBD1 TRBV5-1 CASSQGQSYNNEQFF TGCGCCAGCAGCCAGGGACAGAGTTATAACAATGAGCAGTTCTTC
TRBJ1-1 - - TRBV5-1 CASSLSFGNTEAFF TGCGCCAGCAGCTTGAGTTTCGGGAACACTGAAGCTTTCTTT
TRBJ1-2 - TRBD1 TRBV25-1 CASSDPGQGPDYGYTF TGTGCCAGCAGTGACCCGGGACAGGGGCCTGACTATGGCTACACCTTC
TRBJ1-6 few - TRBV9 CASSTEDSPYNSPLHF TGTGCCAGCAGCACCGAGGACAGCCCCTATAATTCACCCCTCCACTTT
TRBJ2-5 - TRBD2 TRBV3-1/TRBV3-2 CASSQGSLAGGQETQYF TGTGCCAGCAGCCAAGGGAGTCTAGCGGGGGGACAAGAGACCCAGTACTTC
TRBJ1-5 once - TRBV21-1 CASSKRGGDGQPQHF TGTGCCAGCAGCAAAAGAGGGGGCGACGGTCAGCCCCAGCATTTT
TRBJ2-1 - - TRBV6-2/TRBV6-3 CASSQHDGYNEQFF TGTGCCAGCAGCCAGCACGACGGGTACAATGAGCAGTTCTTC
TRBJ1-5 medium-sized - TRBV6-5 CASRAGGNQPQHF TGTGCCAGCAGAGCAGGGGGCAATCAGCCCCAGCATTTT
TRBJ1-5 - - TRBV21-1 CASSKADRGGNQPQHF TGTGCCAGCAGCAAAGCGGACAGGGGTGGCAATCAGCCCCAGCATTTT
TRBJ1-1 - TRBD1 TRBV7-9 CASSQADRVNTEAFF TGTGCCAGCAGCCAGGCGGACAGGGTGAACACTGAAGCTTTCTTT
TRBJ1-4 - - TRBV3-1/TRBV3-2 CASSQDLKESWNEKLFF TGTGCCAGCAGCCAAGATCTTAAGGAGTCATGGAATGAAAAACTGTTTTTT
TRBJ1-1 - - TRBV11-1 CASSLFGGDTEAFF TGTGCCAGCAGCTTATTCGGGGGCGACACTGAAGCTTTCTTT
TRBJ1-6 few TRBD1 TRBV19 CASTSGGGILSPLHF TGTGCCAGTACATCAGGGGGGGGGATTCTTTCACCCCTCCACTTT
TRBJ2-2 - - TRBV7-3 CASSLFGLNTGELFF TGTGCCAGCAGCTTATTTGGCCTGAACACCGGGGAGCTGTTTTTT
TRBJ1-4 - - TRBV27 CASSLHAPRGGVVEKLFF TGTGCCAGCAGTTTACACGCCCCTCGAGGGGGGGTTGTCGAAAAACTGTTTTTT
TRBJ2-5 - - TRBV5-1 CASSLAAQETQYF TGCGCCAGCAGCTTGGCTGCCCAAGAGACCCAGTACTTC
TRBJ2-1 - - TRBV5-5 CASSLSSNEQFF TGTGCCAGCAGCTTGTCGTCCAATGAGCAGTTCTTC
TRBJ2-3 - - TRBV14 CASSQQIHSSTDTQYF TGTGCCAGCAGCCAACAAATTCATTCTAGCACAGATACGCAGTATTTT
TRBJ2-5 - TRBD1 TRBV5-1 CASSSTGAETQYF TGCGCCAGCAGCTCCACAGGGGCAGAGACCCAGTACTTC
TRBJ1-3 - - TRBV2 CASSYDRDSGNTIYF TGTGCCAGCAGTTATGATCGGGACTCTGGAAACACCATATATTTT
TRBJ2-5 - - TRBV7-3 CASSRQGGETQYF TGTGCCAGCAGCAGGCAGGGCGGGGAGACCCAGTACTTC
TRBJ2-3 - - TRBV21-1 CASSKERQGADTQYF TGTGCCAGCAGCAAAGAAAGACAGGGGGCAGATACGCAGTATTTT
TRBJ2-5 - TRBD1 TRBV24-1 CATRGTVQETQYF TGTGCCACCAGAGGGACAGTACAAGAGACCCAGTACTTC
TRBJ1-3 - - TRBV6-6 CASSYRQSSGNTIYF TGTGCCAGCAGTTACCGACAGAGTAGTGGAAACACCATATATTTT
TRBJ2-1 - - TRBV6-5 CASSPIDRLNEQFF TGTGCCAGCAGTCCGATTGACAGATTAAATGAGCAGTTCTTC
TRBJ2-3 once - TRBV5-8 CASSSWGRTDTQYF TGTGCCAGCAGCTCCTGGGGTAGGACAGATACGCAGTATTTT